Below, 32 T cell receptor beta chains from the same sample are listed, as sequenced in a study of response to subunit inactivated influenza vaccine. TCRdb recomputed calls from the RT-PCR reads with MiXCR, one row per CDR3 protein. There are over 650,000 distinct CDR3 sequences in the sample; around 20% occur only once, and approximately 10% lies in the top ten. The source was PBMCs from blood, collected more than 4 days after vaccination. The receptors here all came from a man aged 45-60 years who received an inactivated influenza vaccine.

This clonotype was seen many times. The rearrangement uses TRBV7-3 and TRBJ2-2; tentatively, D is TRBD2 (6 bases). Looked up from germline, CDR1 is SGHTA and CDR2 is FQGTGA. The CDR3 is made up of 14 amino acids. Trimming stripped 5 bases from V and 8 bases from J, with 15 bases between. CDR3 loop: CASSPGTLSGELFF. DNA of the CDR3: TGTGCCAGCAGCCCCGGGACTCTTTCGGGGGAGCTGTTTTTT.

This sequence joins TRBV27 and TRBJ2-7, with TRBD2 matching over 13 bases. J lost 7 bases, V lost 6 bases, and 3 bases had no gene match. CDR1 and CDR2 from the germline V gene are MNHEY and SMNVEV (reference sequence). The CDR3 spans 13 residues. The CDR3 DNA is TGTGCCAGCAGACTAGCGGGGGGGCAGGAGCAGTACTTC. Translated, it gives CASRLAGGQEQYF.

This clonotype was observed at least ten times. This chain joins TRBV12-3 or TRBV12-4 and TRBJ2-1; D call uncertain. The CDR3 has 11 residues. V was trimmed by 6 bases and J by 8 bases, leaving 8 bases between them. The CDR3 sequence is CASSPGDEQFF. The CDR3, as DNA: TGTGCCAGCAGCCCTGGCGATGAGCAGTTCTTC.

CDR3 nucleotide sequence: TGTGCCAGCAGTTCCCGGCTAGCGGGGGACCCCTACGAGCAGTACTTC. This sequence encodes CASSSRLAGDPYEQYF. The chain has TRBV12-3 or TRBV12-4 and TRBJ2-7; TRBD2 agrees at 10 bases. The CDR3 runs to 16 residues. Trimming cost V 4 bases and J 2 bases; bases outside gene matches: 8.

A few counts support this clonotype. The chain uses TRBV3-1 and TRBJ2-7, with a possible D match to TRBD2 (6 bases). V dropped 2 bases and J dropped 6 bases, with 8 bases sitting between them. The CDR3 has 12 amino acids. CDR1 LGHDT and CDR2 YNNKEL come from the germline V gene (reference sequence). The CDR3 DNA reads TGTGCCAGCAGCCAACGCGGGATCGAGCAGTACTTC. Amino acid sequence: CASSQRGIEQYF.

This clonotype has more than one count but fewer than ten. This chain uses TRBV12-3 or TRBV12-4 with TRBJ2-1, with 12 bases matching TRBD2. The CDR3 spans 14 residues. J gave up 9 bases and V 5 bases, and 5 bases lay outside the gene matches. DNA for the CDR3: TGTGCCAGCAGTCGGACTAGCGGGGTGGGTGAGCAGTTCTTC. Amino acid sequence: CASSRTSGVGEQFF.

The genes are TRBV20-1 and TRBJ2-7; 11 nucleotides align to TRBD2. CDR3 length equals 13 residues. CDR1 and CDR2 from the germline V gene are DFQATT and SNEGSKA (reference sequence). J lost 8 bases, V lost 6 bases, and 9 bases had no gene match. CDR3 protein: CSAVGLAEVKQYF. In DNA, the CDR3 is TGCAGTGCCGTGGGACTAGCGGAGGTCAAGCAGTACTTC.

The chain is built from TRBV10-3 and TRBJ2-3, with D tentatively TRBD2 (6 bases). Trimming shortened V by 10 bases and J by 5 bases, and 19 bases separated the two germline ends. This CDR3 has 14 amino acids. Germline V gene sequence: CDR1 ENHRY, CDR2 SYGVKD. As DNA, the CDR3 is TGTGCCACCCGACTCGGAGGGCAAGGAGATACGCAGTATTTT. Its translation: CATRLGGQGDTQYF.

The gene calls are TRBV10-3 and TRBJ2-6; D remains ambiguous. This CDR3 has 18 residues. Looked up from germline, CDR1 is ENHRY and CDR2 is SYGVKD. Trimming took off 1 base at V and 0 bases at J, with 13 bases between the two ends. CDR3 DNA sequence: TGTGCCATCAGTGAGTACGAGGTTTTAAGCTCTGGGGCCAACGTCCTGACTTTC. Translation gives CAISEYEVLSSGANVLTF.

In this sample, this clonotype turned up a few times. V usage is TRBV7-8 and J usage is TRBJ1-5, with D uncertain. The CDR3 has 14 residues. Germline lookup yields CDR1 SGHVS and CDR2 FQNEAQ. Trimming removed 0 bases from V and 11 bases from J, with 14 bases in between. The DNA for the CDR3 is TGTGCCAGCAGCTTAGCGGCTGAAAGGATGTCCCAGCATTTT. Amino acid sequence: CASSLAAERMSQHF.

The chain has TRBV6-5 and TRBJ2-2; D is tentatively TRBD1 or TRBD2 (5 bases each). The CDR3 spans 15 residues. Trimming took 2 bases from V and 5 from J, leaving 12 bases between them. CDR1 is MNHEY and CDR2 is SVGAGI in the germline V gene. CDR3 coding DNA: TGTGCCAGCAGTTACGCCCGGGGCCTTACCGGGGAGCTGTTTTTT. Protein sequence: CASSYARGLTGELFF.

The chain uses TRBV9 and TRBJ2-1, with D tentatively TRBD2 (6 bases). Germline V CDR1 and CDR2: SGDLS, YYNGEE. V lost 2 bases and J lost 7, with 22 bases in between. The CDR3 is made up of 17 amino acids. This chain's CDR3 is CASSVWGDPRKVNEQFF. In nucleotides, the CDR3 is TGTGCCAGCAGCGTTTGGGGGGACCCACGTAAGGTAAATGAGCAGTTCTTC.

In its sample, this clonotype was seen many times. This sequence joins TRBV10-3 and TRBJ1-5; 7 nucleotides line up with TRBD1. V shed 3 bases and J 5 bases; nucleotides not matched to a gene: 10. Germline loops: CDR1 ENHRY, CDR2 SYGVKD. The CDR3 is 16 residues long. The CDR3 spells CAISDGRQGAYQPQHF. The DNA for the CDR3 is TGTGCCATCAGTGATGGGAGACAGGGTGCGTATCAGCCCCAGCATTTT.

The chain is built from TRBV28 and TRBJ1-1; 11 bases agree with TRBD1. The CDR3 has 15 residues. V trimming: 2 bases; J trimming: 6 bases; junction bases outside the gene matches: 5. The germline V gene encodes CDR1 MDHEN and CDR2 SYDVKM. In nucleotides, the CDR3 is TGTGCCAGCAGTTTAGGAGGGACAGGGGGTTCTGAAGCTTTCTTT. This gives the protein CASSLGGTGGSEAFF.

The chain links TRBV4-3 to TRBJ2-7, with D maybe TRBD1 (5 bases). The V end was cut by 1 base, the J end by 2 bases, with 12 bases between. The CDR3 is made up of 15 amino acids. Germline V gene lookup returns CDR1 LGHNA and CDR2 YSLEER. The CDR3 DNA reads TGCGCCAGCAGCCAAGGTACAGGCCGGACCTACGAGCAGTACTTC. This codes for CASSQGTGRTYEQYF.

This chain connects TRBV29-1 to TRBJ1-2, with D perhaps matching TRBD1 (5 bases). CDR3 length: 13 residues. Germline V gene data show CDR1 as SQVTM and CDR2 as ANQGSEA. With 0 bases removed from V and 3 bases from J, the gap between germline ends came to 8 bases. The CDR3 bases are TGCAGCGTTGAAGACAGGGAGGACTATGGCTACACCTTC. Its protein product is CSVEDREDYGYTF. The variable domain in full, with the rest retrieved from reference TRBV29-1 and TRBJ1-2, is SAVISQKPSRDICQRGTSLTIQCQVDSQVTMMFWYRQQPGQSLTLIATANQGSEATYESGFVIDKFPISRPNLTFSTLTVSNMSPEDSSIYLCSVEDREDYGYTFGSGTRLTVV.

The J gene is TRBJ2-2, the V gene TRBV12-3 or TRBV12-4; D is unclear. Trimming removed 3 bases from V and 7 bases from J, with 9 bases in between. The CDR3 totals 13 residues. The CDR3 nucleotides are TGTGCCAGCAGTTTTGATCGAGGCGGGGAGCTGTTTTTT. It codes for CASSFDRGGELFF.

The rearrangement uses TRBV6-1 and TRBJ2-3, with 9 bases matching TRBD1. The junction had 10 bases not matched to a gene; V was cut back by 8 bases and J by 4 bases. The CDR3 runs 15 residues. The germline gives CDR1 MNHNS, CDR2 SASEGT. The DNA of the CDR3 is TGTGCCAGCTTCATTAGGGACAGGGTTGCAGATACGCAGTATTTT. Translated: CASFIRDRVADTQYF.

There are many counts of this clonotype. This chain uses TRBV9 with TRBJ2-3; the D is unclear. CDR1 and CDR2 (germline): SGDLS, YYNGEE. The CDR3 has 15 amino acids. Trimming shortened V by 4 bases and J by 2 bases, and 14 bases separated the two germline ends. Here the CDR3 reads CASSPVGHLTDTQYF. Here the CDR3 DNA reads TGTGCCAGCAGCCCAGTAGGGCACCTCACAGATACGCAGTATTTT.

A few counts support this clonotype. The chain is built from TRBV6-2 or TRBV6-3 and TRBJ1-2; the match to TRBD1 covers 10 bases. The trim removed 2 bases at V and 8 bases at J, leaving 11 bases unmatched. CDR1 and CDR2 from the germline V gene are MNHEY and SVGEGT. CDR3 length equals 16 residues. CDR3 nucleotide sequence: TGTGCCAGCAGTTACGGGGTGACAGGGGGCATTGGAGGCTACACCTTC. Its protein is CASSYGVTGGIGGYTF.

This clonotype was seen at least ten times. V and J are TRBV6-5 and TRBJ2-1, with D possibly being TRBD1 (6 bases). The V and J ends lost 5 bases and 13 bases respectively, with 27 bases between them. The CDR3 contains 16 residues. Looked up from germline, CDR1 is MNHEY and CDR2 is SVGAGI. The CDR3 reads CASSTRRRGQPFDQFF. The CDR3 DNA is TGTGCCAGCAGTACCCGGCGCAGGGGTCAACCCTTTGACCAGTTCTTC.

The sample holds a few counts of this clonotype. V and J are TRBV7-2 and TRBJ2-7; 10 bases are shared with TRBD2. CDR3 length equals 15 residues. Germline loops: CDR1 SGHTA, CDR2 FQGNSA. Trimming cost V 5 bases and J 2 bases; bases outside gene matches: 6. CDR3 region: CASSQSGREAYEQYF. The CDR3 region has the DNA TGTGCCAGCAGCCAAAGCGGGAGGGAGGCCTACGAGCAGTACTTC.

The rearrangement uses TRBV5-6 and TRBJ2-3; 9 nucleotides agree with TRBD1. Germline CDR1 SGHDT, CDR2 YYEEEE. The J segment lost 4 bases and the V segment lost 2 bases, leaving 2 bases of the junction unmatched. There are 14 residues in the CDR3. CDR3 region: CASSLQGASDTQYF. CDR3 coding DNA: TGTGCCAGCAGCTTACAGGGGGCGTCAGATACGCAGTATTTT.

The CDR3 spells CASSFGGTELLHF. CDR3 DNA: TGTGCCAGCAGTTTTGGGGGGACCGAACTACTTCACTTT. The V and J genes are TRBV12-3 or TRBV12-4 and TRBJ1-6, with D maybe TRBD1 (5 bases). The CDR3 runs to 13 residues. V gave up 3 bases and J gave up 19 bases, with 19 bases separating them.

The rearrangement links TRBV7-2 to TRBJ1-2; D unclear. Germline V gives CDR1 SGHTA, CDR2 FQGNSA. This CDR3 has 19 amino acids. Trimming pared 0 bases from V and 2 bases from J, leaving 22 bases between. Here the CDR3 DNA reads TGTGCCAGCAGCTTAGCGCTAGGTGGCAGCGTGAGACTCAACTATGGCTACACCTTC. Protein: CASSLALGGSVRLNYGYTF.

This chain links TRBV10-3 with TRBJ2-7; D unresolved. CDR3 size: 14 residues. Germline V gives CDR1 ENHRY, CDR2 SYGVKD. V was shortened by 4 bases and J by 2 bases, with 12 bases between the two germline ends. The CDR3 region is CAISGSTETYEQYF. CDR3 DNA sequence: TGTGCCATCAGTGGGAGCACGGAAACCTACGAGCAGTACTTC.

The V gene is TRBV20-1, the J gene TRBJ1-2; maybe TRBD1 (6 bases). CDR3 length: 13 residues. The V gene's germline CDR1 is DFQATT and CDR2 SNEGSKA (reference sequence). Deletions cut 4 bases from V and 9 bases from J, with 18 bases between. CDR3: CSAKRGGESSYTF. The DNA for the CDR3 is TGCAGTGCTAAGAGGGGGGGAGAGTCCAGCTACACCTTC.

The V and J genes are TRBV29-1 and TRBJ2-3, with D possibly being TRBD1 (6 bases). Germline V gene lookup returns CDR1 SQVTM and CDR2 ANQGSEA. This CDR3 region has 14 residues. The V end lost 3 bases, the J end lost 4 bases, and 14 bases lay between the germline ends. The CDR3 reads CSVEFPQGPDTQYF. In DNA form, the CDR3 reads TGCAGCGTTGAGTTTCCCCAGGGGCCAGATACGCAGTATTTT.

The table lists this clonotype with a few counts. J is TRBJ2-1 and V is TRBV6-5; a weak D match, TRBD2 (5 bases). The ends were cut back, 4 bases at V and 4 bases at J, with 17 bases in the middle. This CDR3 has 16 residues. Per the germline V gene, CDR1 is MNHEY and CDR2 is SVGAGI. The CDR3: CASSSLGVGIYNEQFF. The CDR3 nucleotides read TGTGCCAGCAGTTCCCTCGGGGTGGGGATTTACAATGAGCAGTTCTTC.

This clonotype was counted many times. The chain links TRBV12-3 or TRBV12-4 to TRBJ2-7; D possibly corresponds to TRBD1 (5 bases). Trimming took off 4 bases at V and 6 bases at J, with 13 bases between the two ends. The CDR3 has 13 residues. For the CDR3, the DNA is TGTGCCAGCAGTTCTCAGGGATCCGGCGAGCAGTACTTC. Amino acids: CASSSQGSGEQYF.

This clonotype was recorded a few times. The chain is built from TRBV10-3 and TRBJ2-5; 7 nucleotides align to TRBD2. After removal of 4 bases from V and 5 bases from J, the junction contained 4 bases not matched to a gene. Germline CDR1 and CDR2: ENHRY and SYGVKD. This CDR3 is built from 13 residues. CDR3 in amino acids: CAISASGEETQYF. CDR3 DNA sequence: TGTGCCATCAGTGCGAGCGGGGAGGAGACCCAGTACTTC.

This clonotype was detected a few times. The genes are TRBV18 and TRBJ2-5; D unresolved. The CDR3 loop spans 15 amino acids. The V gene lost 0 bases and the J gene lost 5 bases, with 13 bases spanning the gap. The germline CDR1 and CDR2 sequences are KGHSH and LQKENI. This CDR3 is CASSPPSEFRETQYF. Here the CDR3 DNA reads TGTGCCAGCTCACCACCCTCAGAGTTCCGGGAGACCCAGTACTTC.